One sample yielded the 2 T cell receptor beta chains listed below, sequenced in a study of graft-versus-host responses after intestinal transplantation. The antigens for these receptors are not known. Here immunoSEQ multiplex PCR was the method, and the copy in TCRdb shows in-frame clones only, minus some. The sample lists approximately 54,000 clones; approximately 88% were seen once. Sequenced material: unstimulated CD4+ T cells sorted from spleen or lymph node cells, taken before transplant. These receptors were obtained from a human donor who was the organ donor for an intestinal transplant.

This chain uses TRBV15 with TRBJ2-5; tentatively, D is TRBD1 (6 bases). Germline values: CDR1 LNHNV, CDR2 YYDKDF (reference sequence). Trimming cost V 0 bases and J 4 bases, with 12 bases left between them. The CDR3 length is 15 residues. The CDR3 DNA reads TGTGCCACCAGCAGAGATAGGGCGGACAGAGAGACCCAGTACTTC. Amino acids: CATSRDRADRETQYF. Variable domain in full (rest from reference TRBV15 and TRBJ2-5): DAMVIQNPRYQVTQFGKPVTLSCSQTLNHNVMYWYQQKSSQAPKLLFHYYDKDFNNEADTPDNFQSRRPNTSFCFLDIRSPGLGDTAMYLCATSRDRADRETQYFGPGTRLLVL.

The CDR3 DNA reads TGCGCCAGCAGCTCCAGCTCTGGAAACACCATATATTTT. Its translation is CASSSSSGNTIYF. The chain links TRBV5-1 to TRBJ1-3; D not certain. V lost 3 bases to trimming and J lost 0 bases, with 4 bases between them. Per germline, CDR1 SGHRS and CDR2 YFSETQ. The CDR3 loop spans 13 amino acids.